This T cell receptor beta chain was identified during a study of blood T cell repertoires in COVID-19. Across the whole study: Material from acute and convalescent COVID-19 was sourced from the United States, Italy and Spain. The analysed material was cDNA or gDNA that came from T cells, B-cell-depleted T cells, or PBMCs.

V gave up 2 bases and J gave up 7 bases; unmatched junction bases: 14. CDR1 MRHNA and CDR2 SNTAGT come from the germline V gene. CDR3 length: 16 amino acids. Under the authors' procedure: For nucleated cells, counts were estimated from reference gene primer amplification. The assay was immunoSEQ multiplex PCR, and TCRdb's table has in-frame clones only and misses some. The DNA gave D and trimming, while V, J and clone size come from that table. The data hold about 240,000 clones, with roughly four fifths observed a single time. The chain links TRBV6-4 to TRBJ2-7; TRBD2 matches at 7 bases. The sequenced sample was peripheral blood. The receptor's source is a woman under 30 with acute or convalescent COVID-19. The CDR3 is CASSDVGVGGPGEQYF. The CDR3 DNA follows: TGTGCCAGCAGTGACGTCGGTGTGGGAGGGCCGGGGGAGCAGTACTTC.